What follows are 18 T cell receptor beta chains derived from one specimen sequenced in a study of T cell responses to AZD1222 COVID-19 vaccine. TCRdb's table, derived via immunoSEQ multiplex PCR, lists solely in-frame clones and lacks some. The sample includes 90,000 or so clones, around 90% of them seen just once. Sequencing used peripheral blood, obtained on day 0 of AZD1222 vaccination. The origin of the receptors is an adult in good health.

J is TRBJ2-7 and V is TRBV9; 7 nucleotides line up with TRBD1. The V segment lost 3 bases and the J segment 1 base; nucleotides outside the gene matches: 4. Germline V gene data show CDR1 as SGDLS and CDR2 as YYNGEE. The CDR3 consists of 14 residues. CDR3 residues: CASSGDSYSYEQYF. Written as DNA, the CDR3 is TGTGCCAGCAGCGGGGACAGCTATTCCTACGAGCAGTACTTC.

The chain uses TRBV2 and TRBJ1-4, with TRBD1 matching over 8 bases. Germline-derived CDR1 and CDR2 are SNHLY and FYNNEI. With V trimmed by 10 bases and J by 6 bases, 7 bases remained unmatched. The CDR3 is made up of 13 amino acids. The CDR3 DNA reads as TGTGCCACGAGACAGGGGCGGGATGAAAAACTGTTTTTT. It encodes CATRQGRDEKLFF.

The chain combines TRBV7-9 with TRBJ2-2, with a tentative D call TRBD2 (6 bases). This CDR3 spans 17 amino acids. With 1 base removed from V and 3 bases from J, the gap between germline ends came to 15 bases. Germline V gene lookup returns CDR1 SEHNR and CDR2 FQNEAQ (reference sequence). CDR3 in amino acids: CASSLVYGGPYTGELFF. CDR3 coding DNA: TGTGCCAGCAGCTTAGTTTACGGAGGGCCGTACACCGGGGAGCTGTTTTTT.

The J gene is TRBJ2-1, the V gene TRBV29-1; weak D call: TRBD2 (6 bases). The CDR3 totals 14 residues. Trimming removed 4 bases at V and 11 bases at J, with 21 bases between. CDR1 SQVTM and CDR2 ANQGSEA come from the germline V gene. The CDR3 region has the DNA TGCAGCGTTGGATCCAGGTGGGGGGATGGGCAGCAGTTCTTC. It yields the protein CSVGSRWGDGQQFF.

The chain combines TRBV19 with TRBJ1-2; 7 bases agree with TRBD1. The CDR3 length is 13 residues. Losses at the gene ends were 3 bases for V and 4 bases for J; bases not matched to a gene: 2. The germline gives CDR1 LNHDA, CDR2 SQIVND (reference sequence). The CDR3 here is CASSIGTAYGYTF. CDR3 nucleotides: TGTGCCAGTAGTATCGGGACAGCCTATGGCTACACCTTC.

This chain uses TRBV7-8 with TRBJ2-2, with D hard to call. The V end was cut by 5 bases, the J end by 3 bases, with 13 bases between. Per germline, CDR1 SGHVS and CDR2 FQNEAQ. The CDR3 is made up of 15 amino acids. CDR3 DNA: TGTGCCAGCAGCCCCCCCCCTCCACACACCGGGGAGCTGTTTTTT. Translating it yields CASSPPPPHTGELFF.

The V gene is TRBV19, the J gene TRBJ2-7; 8 nucleotides line up with TRBD1. Germline V CDR1 and CDR2: LNHDA, SQIVND (reference sequence). This CDR3 is 15 amino acids long. V was pared by 5 bases and J by 3 bases, with 9 bases of the junction left unmatched. CDR3 loop: CASSPTWTGNYEQYF. DNA for the CDR3: TGTGCCAGTAGTCCCACCTGGACAGGGAACTACGAGCAGTACTTC. Using reference TRBV19 and TRBJ2-7 for the parts outside the CDR3, the full variable domain is DGGITQSPKYLFRKEGQNVTLSCEQNLNHDAMYWYRQDPGQGLRLIYYSQIVNDFQKGDIAEGYSVSREKKESFPLTVTSAQKNPTAFYLCASSPTWTGNYEQYFGPGTRLTVT.

The genes are TRBV16 and TRBJ1-2, with D maybe TRBD1 (5 bases). Germline V lookup: CDR1 KGHSY, CDR2 FQNENV. The CDR3 extends over 17 amino acids. V lost 4 bases to trimming and J lost 2 bases, with 20 bases between them. The chain's CDR3 is CASSLPLRGGGNYGYTF. The CDR3 DNA is TGTGCCAGCAGCCTTCCCCTACGGGGGGGAGGGAACTATGGCTACACCTTC.

The rearrangement uses TRBV7-9 and TRBJ2-3; no reliable D call. This CDR3 spans 15 amino acids. V gave up 1 base and J gave up 2 bases, with 10 bases separating them. CDR1 and CDR2 from the germline V gene are SEHNR and FQNEAQ (reference sequence). The CDR3 DNA follows: TGTGCCAGCAGCTTAGGAGTCGATGTCACAGATACGCAGTATTTT. Amino acids: CASSLGVDVTDTQYF.

The sample holds one count of this clone. The chain combines TRBV7-9 with TRBJ2-6; maybe TRBD1 (6 bases). Germline V gene data show CDR1 as SEHNR and CDR2 as FQNEAQ (reference sequence). This CDR3 is built from 16 residues. The germline V and J ends were trimmed by 1 base and 4 bases, with 11 bases remaining between them. CDR3 residues: CASSLVGGAGANVLTF. CDR3 nucleotide sequence: TGTGCCAGCAGCTTAGTAGGGGGAGCAGGGGCCAACGTCCTGACTTTC. Drawing the rest from reference TRBV7-9 and TRBJ2-6, the complete variable domain is DTGVSQNPRHKITKRGQNVTFRCDPISEHNRLYWYRQTLGQGPEFLTYFQNEAQLEKSRLLSDRFSAERPKGSFSTLEIQRTEQGDSAMYLCASSLVGGAGANVLTFGAGSRLTVL.

The chain uses TRBV12-3 or TRBV12-4 and TRBJ1-6, with a possible D match to TRBD1 (6 bases). CDR3 size: 12 residues. V was shortened by 8 bases and J by 10 bases, with 12 bases between the two germline ends. CDR3 nucleotides: TGTGCCAGCGGTTACAGGGACTCACCCCTCCACTTT. Amino acids: CASGYRDSPLHF.

The sample holds a few counts of this clone. J is TRBJ1-1 and V is TRBV2, with D possibly TRBD1 on 5 matching bases. The V gene's germline CDR1 is SNHLY and CDR2 FYNNEI. The CDR3 is 13 residues long. Trimming removed 7 bases at V and 4 bases at J, with 13 bases between. In DNA form, the CDR3 reads TGTGCCAGCACGGGGCAGGAAGGCACTGAAGCTTTCTTT. It encodes CASTGQEGTEAFF.

This chain links TRBV29-1 with TRBJ2-5; TRBD2 agrees at 8 bases. This CDR3 comprises 17 residues. Germline assignment: CDR1 SQVTM and CDR2 ANQGSEA. J lost 0 bases, V lost 3 bases, and 12 bases had no gene match. The CDR3 is CSVESFLAGLYQETQYF. In DNA form, the CDR3 reads TGCAGCGTTGAGTCGTTCCTAGCGGGCCTATACCAAGAGACCCAGTACTTC.

The V and J genes are TRBV6-5 and TRBJ2-5; the match to TRBD2 covers 11 bases. This CDR3 is 16 amino acids long. CDR1 is MNHEY, CDR2 SVGAGI, per germline. Trimming cost V 2 bases and J 3 bases; bases outside gene matches: 5. The CDR3 coding sequence is TGTGCCAGCAGTTACGAGACTAGCGGGGCTAAAGAGACCCAGTACTTC. Protein product: CASSYETSGAKETQYF.

The chain joins TRBV30 to TRBJ1-4, with 8 bases that match TRBD1. The CDR3 length is 21 residues. CDR1 is GTSNPN and CDR2 is SVGIG in the germline V gene (reference sequence). J was trimmed by 4 bases and V by 0 bases; bases with no gene match: 22. CDR3 amino acids: CAWSVLRVQGAGNKGNEKLFF. As DNA, the CDR3 is TGTGCCTGGAGTGTACTCCGAGTCCAGGGGGCAGGAAACAAGGGTAATGAAAAACTGTTTTTT.

The V and J genes are TRBV5-6 and TRBJ2-2, with a weak D call TRBD2 (5 bases). The germline gives CDR1 SGHDT, CDR2 YYEEEE. This CDR3 spans 13 amino acids. The germline V and J ends were trimmed by 4 bases and 3 bases, with 7 bases remaining between them. The CDR3: CASSPDYTGELFF. The CDR3 DNA follows: TGTGCCAGCAGCCCGGACTACACCGGGGAGCTGTTTTTT.

Written as DNA, the CDR3 is TGTGCCAGCAGCTTAGTTGGCGACACTGAAGCTTTCTTT. Translating it yields CASSLVGDTEAFF. The chain has TRBV7-8 and TRBJ1-1; D ambiguous. The V and J ends lost 1 base and 3 bases respectively, with 6 bases between them. The CDR3 loop spans 13 amino acids. The germline gives CDR1 SGHVS, CDR2 FQNEAQ. Combining the CDR3 with reference TRBV7-8 and TRBJ1-1 gives the whole variable domain GAGVSQSPRYKVAKRGQDVALRCDPISGHVSLFWYQQALGQGPEFLTYFQNEAQLDKSGLPSDRFFAERPEGSVSTLKIQRTQQEDSAVYLCASSLVGDTEAFFGQGTRLTVV.

The chain combines TRBV19 with TRBJ1-2; D is unresolved. The germline gives CDR1 LNHDA, CDR2 SQIVND (reference sequence). The CDR3 sequence is 16 residues long. V gave up 6 bases and J gave up 3 bases, with 20 bases separating them. The CDR3 spells CASSAIYVDWDYGYTF. The CDR3, as DNA: TGTGCCAGTAGCGCGATTTACGTTGACTGGGACTATGGCTACACCTTC. Based on the CDR3 plus reference TRBV19 and TRBJ1-2, the full variable domain is DGGITQSPKYLFRKEGQNVTLSCEQNLNHDAMYWYRQDPGQGLRLIYYSQIVNDFQKGDIAEGYSVSREKKESFPLTVTSAQKNPTAFYLCASSAIYVDWDYGYTFGSGTRLTVV.